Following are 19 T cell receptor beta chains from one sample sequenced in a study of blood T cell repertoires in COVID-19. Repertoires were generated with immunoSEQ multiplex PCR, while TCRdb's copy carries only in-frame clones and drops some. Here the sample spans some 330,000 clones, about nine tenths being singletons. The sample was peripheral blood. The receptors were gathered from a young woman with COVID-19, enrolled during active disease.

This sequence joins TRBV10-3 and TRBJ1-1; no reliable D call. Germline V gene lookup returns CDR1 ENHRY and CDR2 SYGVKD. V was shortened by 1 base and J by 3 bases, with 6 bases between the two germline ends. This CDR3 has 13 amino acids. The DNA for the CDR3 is TGTGCCATCAGTGAGTATGGAGACACTGAAGCTTTCTTT. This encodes CAISEYGDTEAFF.

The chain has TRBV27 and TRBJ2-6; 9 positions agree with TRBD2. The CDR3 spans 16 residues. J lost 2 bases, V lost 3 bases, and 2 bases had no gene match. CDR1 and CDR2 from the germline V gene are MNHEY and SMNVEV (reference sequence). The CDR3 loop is CASSLGLAPGANVLTF. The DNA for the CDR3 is TGTGCCAGCAGTTTGGGACTAGCTCCTGGGGCCAACGTCCTGACTTTC.

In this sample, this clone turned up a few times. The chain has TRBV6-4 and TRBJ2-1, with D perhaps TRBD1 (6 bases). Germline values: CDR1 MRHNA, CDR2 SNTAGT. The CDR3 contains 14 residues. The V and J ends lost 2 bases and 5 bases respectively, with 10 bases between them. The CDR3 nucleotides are TGTGCCAGCAGTGACCCGGACAGCCACAATGAGCAGTTCTTC. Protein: CASSDPDSHNEQFF.

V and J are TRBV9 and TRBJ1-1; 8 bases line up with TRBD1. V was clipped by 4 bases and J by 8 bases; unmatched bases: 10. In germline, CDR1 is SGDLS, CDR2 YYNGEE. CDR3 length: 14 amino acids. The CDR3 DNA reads TGTGCCAGCAGCCCAACCACAGGGGGTCCGGAAGCTTTCTTT. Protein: CASSPTTGGPEAFF.

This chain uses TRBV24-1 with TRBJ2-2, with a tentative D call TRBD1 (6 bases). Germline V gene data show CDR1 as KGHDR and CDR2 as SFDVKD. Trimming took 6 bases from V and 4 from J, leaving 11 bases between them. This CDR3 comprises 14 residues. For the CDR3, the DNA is TGTGCCACCAGTCTGGGACACGCCACCGGGGAGCTGTTTTTT. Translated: CATSLGHATGELFF.

CDR3 DNA: TGTGCCAGCAGATACTCCTACAATGAGCAGTTCTTC. It specifies CASRYSYNEQFF. The chain recombines TRBV12-3 or TRBV12-4 with TRBJ2-1; D gene ambiguous. The CDR3 loop spans 12 amino acids. Trimming took off 6 bases at V and 0 bases at J, with 3 bases between the two ends.

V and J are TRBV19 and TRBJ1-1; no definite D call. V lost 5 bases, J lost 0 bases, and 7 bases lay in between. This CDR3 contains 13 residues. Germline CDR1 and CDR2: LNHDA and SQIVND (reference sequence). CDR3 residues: CASSYEMNTEAFF. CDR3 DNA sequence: TGTGCCAGTAGTTATGAGATGAACACTGAAGCTTTCTTT.

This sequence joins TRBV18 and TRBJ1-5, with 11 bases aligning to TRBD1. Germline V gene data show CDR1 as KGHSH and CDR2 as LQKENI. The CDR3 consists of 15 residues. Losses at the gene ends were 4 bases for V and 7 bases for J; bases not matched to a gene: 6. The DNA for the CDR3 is TGTGCCAGCTCACTAGGACAGGGGGCAAGCCAGCCCCAGCATTTT. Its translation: CASSLGQGASQPQHF.

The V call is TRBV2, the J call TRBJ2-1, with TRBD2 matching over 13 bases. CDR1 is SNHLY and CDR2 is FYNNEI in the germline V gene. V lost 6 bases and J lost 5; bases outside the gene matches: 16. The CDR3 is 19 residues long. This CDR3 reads CASSTPLTSGGPSNNEQFF. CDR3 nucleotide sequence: TGTGCCAGCAGCACTCCTCTGACTAGCGGGGGGCCCTCTAACAATGAGCAGTTCTTC.

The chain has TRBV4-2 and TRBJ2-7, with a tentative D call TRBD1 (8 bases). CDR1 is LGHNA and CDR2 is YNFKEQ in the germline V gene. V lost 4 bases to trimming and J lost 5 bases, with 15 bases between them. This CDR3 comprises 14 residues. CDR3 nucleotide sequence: TGTGCCAGCAGCCGAGGACAGGGAGGGGACGAGCAGTACTTC. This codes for CASSRGQGGDEQYF.

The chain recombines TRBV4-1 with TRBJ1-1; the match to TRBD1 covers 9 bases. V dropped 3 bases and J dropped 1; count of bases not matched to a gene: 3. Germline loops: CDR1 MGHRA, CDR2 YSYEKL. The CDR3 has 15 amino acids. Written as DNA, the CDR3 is TGCGCCAGCAGCCAGCAGGGACAGGGGAACACTGAAGCTTTCTTT. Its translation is CASSQQGQGNTEAFF.

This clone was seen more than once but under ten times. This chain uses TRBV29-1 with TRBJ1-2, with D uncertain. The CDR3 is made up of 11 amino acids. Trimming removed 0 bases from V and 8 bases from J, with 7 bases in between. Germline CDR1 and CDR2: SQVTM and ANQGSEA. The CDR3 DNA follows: TGCAGCGTTGAAGATTTGGGCGGCTACACCTTC. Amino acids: CSVEDLGGYTF.

DNA for the CDR3: TGTGCCAGCAGTCACCCCGAAGGGACAGGGCCATATAGCAATCAGCCCCAGCATTTT. Its protein is CASSHPEGTGPYSNQPQHF. The rearrangement uses TRBV2 and TRBJ1-5; 9 bases are a match to TRBD1. This CDR3 spans 19 amino acids. V lost 5 bases to trimming and J lost 0 bases; unmatched junction nucleotides: 14. The germline V gene has CDR1 SNHLY and CDR2 FYNNEI.

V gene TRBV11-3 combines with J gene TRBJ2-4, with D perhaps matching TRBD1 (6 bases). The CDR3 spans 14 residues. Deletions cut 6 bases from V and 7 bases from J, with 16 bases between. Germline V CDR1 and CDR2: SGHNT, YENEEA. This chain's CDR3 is CASSWNRVMNIQYF. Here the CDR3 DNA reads TGTGCCAGCAGTTGGAACAGGGTAATGAACATTCAGTACTTC.

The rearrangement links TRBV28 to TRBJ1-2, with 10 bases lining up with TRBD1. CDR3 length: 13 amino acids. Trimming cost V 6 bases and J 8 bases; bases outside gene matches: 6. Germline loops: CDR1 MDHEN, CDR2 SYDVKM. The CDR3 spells CASSWDRGSGYTF. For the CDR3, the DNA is TGTGCCAGCAGCTGGGACAGGGGAAGCGGCTACACCTTC.

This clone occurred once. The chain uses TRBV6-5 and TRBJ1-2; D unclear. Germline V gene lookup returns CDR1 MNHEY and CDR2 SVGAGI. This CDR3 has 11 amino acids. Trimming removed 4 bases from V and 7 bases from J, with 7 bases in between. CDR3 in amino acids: CASSFSFGYTF. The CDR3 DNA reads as TGTGCCAGCAGTTTTAGCTTTGGCTACACCTTC.

The CDR3 region has the DNA TGTGCCAGCAGCTCGTCCACGGGACACCCCTACGAGCAGTACTTC. Translated, it gives CASSSSTGHPYEQYF. The gene calls are TRBV5-4 and TRBJ2-7; D might be TRBD1 (6 bases). The CDR3 totals 15 residues. Germline CDR1 is SGHNT and CDR2 is YYREEE (reference sequence). The V and J ends lost 3 bases and 2 bases respectively, with 15 bases between them.

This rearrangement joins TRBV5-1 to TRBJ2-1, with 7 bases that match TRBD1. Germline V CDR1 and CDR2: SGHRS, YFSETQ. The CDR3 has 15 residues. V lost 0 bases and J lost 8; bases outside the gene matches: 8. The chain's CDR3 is CASSLEPQGIDEQFF. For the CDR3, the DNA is TGCGCCAGCAGCTTGGAACCACAGGGGATCGATGAGCAGTTCTTC.

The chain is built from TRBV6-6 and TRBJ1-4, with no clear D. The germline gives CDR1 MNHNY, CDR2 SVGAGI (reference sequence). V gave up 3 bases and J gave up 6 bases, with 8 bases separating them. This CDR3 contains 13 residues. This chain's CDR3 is CASSYRSDEKLFF. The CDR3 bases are TGTGCCAGCAGTTATCGGAGCGATGAAAAACTGTTTTTT.